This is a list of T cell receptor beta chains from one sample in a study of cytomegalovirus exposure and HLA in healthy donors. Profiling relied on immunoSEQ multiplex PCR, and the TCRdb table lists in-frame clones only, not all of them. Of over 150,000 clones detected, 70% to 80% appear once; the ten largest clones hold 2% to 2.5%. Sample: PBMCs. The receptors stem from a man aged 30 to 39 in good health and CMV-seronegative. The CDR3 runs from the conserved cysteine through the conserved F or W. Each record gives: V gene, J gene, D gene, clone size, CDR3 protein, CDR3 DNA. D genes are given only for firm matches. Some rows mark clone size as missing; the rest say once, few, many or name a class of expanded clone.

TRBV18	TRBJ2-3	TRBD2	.	CASSPTAGGPNTQYF	TGTGCCAGCTCACCAACGGCGGGGGGGCCAAATACGCAGTATTTT
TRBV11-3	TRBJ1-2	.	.	CASSLDREGGGYTF	TGTGCCAGCAGCTTAGACCGGGAAGGAGGTGGCTACACCTTC
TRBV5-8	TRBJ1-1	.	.	CASNSPPRNTEAFF	TGTGCCAGCAACTCCCCTCCAAGGAACACTGAAGCTTTCTTT
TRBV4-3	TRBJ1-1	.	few	CASSQDLGSVEAFF	TGCGCCAGCAGCCAAGATCTCGGGTCTGTTGAAGCTTTCTTT
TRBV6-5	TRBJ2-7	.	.	CASSFTGYEQYF	TGTGCCAGCAGTTTCACAGGGTACGAGCAGTACTTC
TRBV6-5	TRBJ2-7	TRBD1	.	CASRPPQGAGEQYF	TGTGCCAGCAGGCCTCCGCAGGGGGCGGGCGAGCAGTACTTC
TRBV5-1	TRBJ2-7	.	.	CASSSTVYTYEQYF	TGCGCCAGCAGCTCGACAGTTTACACCTACGAGCAGTACTTC
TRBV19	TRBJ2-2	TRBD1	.	CASSGTVNTGELFF	TGTGCCAGTAGTGGGACAGTGAACACCGGGGAGCTGTTTTTT
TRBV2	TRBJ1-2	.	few	CASSVVWGRDGYTF	TGTGCCAGCAGTGTTGTATGGGGGCGTGATGGCTACACCTTC
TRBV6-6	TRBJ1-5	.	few	CASSYSVSNQPQHF	TGTGCCAGCAGTTACTCCGTTAGCAATCAGCCCCAGCATTTT
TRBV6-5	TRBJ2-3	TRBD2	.	CASRHNGLAWNTQYF	TGTGCCAGCAGACACAATGGACTAGCGTGGAATACGCAGTATTTT
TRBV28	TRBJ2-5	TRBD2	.	CASSLAGGQETQYF	TGTGCCAGCAGTTTAGCGGGGGGCCAAGAGACCCAGTACTTC
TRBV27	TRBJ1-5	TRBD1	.	CASRRQGTGPQHF	TGTGCCAGCAGGCGACAGGGGACGGGCCCCCAGCATTTT
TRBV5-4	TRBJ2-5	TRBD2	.	CASSRTSGGDGTQYF	TGTGCCAGCAGCCGGACTAGCGGGGGGGACGGGACCCAGTACTTC
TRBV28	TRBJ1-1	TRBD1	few	CASSSGGRDTEAFF	TGTGCCAGCAGTTCAGGGGGCAGGGACACTGAAGCTTTCTTT